The next 15 T cell receptor beta chains were all read from a single sample in a study of shared clonotypes between healthy human individuals. The method was immunoSEQ multiplex PCR; TCRdb's version includes in-frame clones alone and lacks a portion of them. The sample contains 2 million to 2.5 million clones, approximately 94% of which appear only once. The material sequenced was naive CD4+ T cells sorted from blood. Subset given: CD45RA+ positively selected. The origin of the receptors is a young man in good health.

The rearrangement links TRBV28 to TRBJ1-6; D gene uncertain. V was clipped by 4 bases and J by 0 bases, with 16 bases between them. Germline CDR1 MDHEN, CDR2 SYDVKM. The CDR3 is made up of 18 amino acids. CDR3 in amino acids: CASSSPSDLSSYNSPLHF. The CDR3 DNA sequence: TGTGCCAGCAGTTCTCCTTCGGACTTGAGCTCCTATAATTCACCCCTCCACTTT. Looking up the rest from reference TRBV28 and TRBJ1-6 gives the full variable domain: DVKVTQSSRYLVKRTGEKVFLECVQDMDHENMFWYRQDPGLGLRLIYFSYDVKMKEKGDIPEGYSVSREKKERFSLILESASTNQTSMYLCASSSPSDLSSYNSPLHFGNGTRLTVT.

Worth noting for this clone: Other DNA variants within this sample encode the same CDR3. The J gene is TRBJ2-2, the V gene TRBV5-1; D not resolved. Trimming took off 0 bases at V and 3 bases at J, with 9 bases between the two ends. Germline loops: CDR1 SGHRS, CDR2 YFSETQ. The CDR3 is 15 amino acids. The CDR3 sequence: CASSLDRAYTGELFF. In nucleotides, the CDR3 is TGCGCCAGCAGCTTGGATAGGGCTTACACCGGGGAGCTGTTTTTT.

Turning to this clone: This sample includes further DNA sequences coding for the same CDR3. The chain is built from TRBV4-2 and TRBJ1-2; TRBD1 is a possible D gene (6 bases). The CDR3 has 15 residues. Germline-derived CDR1 and CDR2 are LGHNA and YNFKEQ. V was cut by 0 bases and J by 3 bases, with 11 bases left in between. The CDR3 region is CASSQEGPGDYGYTF. Here the CDR3 DNA reads TGTGCCAGCAGCCAAGAGGGGCCAGGGGACTATGGCTACACCTTC.

In its sample, this clone was seen once. The chain carries TRBV28 and TRBJ1-2, with D unclear. This CDR3 is 13 amino acids long. Germline V gives CDR1 MDHEN, CDR2 SYDVKM. The V and J ends lost 6 bases and 0 bases respectively, with 8 bases between them. The CDR3 nucleotides read TGTGCCAGCAGCTACGGGCCTAACTATGGCTACACCTTC. Translating gives CASSYGPNYGYTF.

The chain employs TRBV4-3 and TRBJ2-1; 7 bases agree with TRBD2. Germline V gives CDR1 LGHNA, CDR2 YSLEER. J lost 9 bases, V lost 0 bases, and 8 bases had no gene match. This CDR3 region has 15 residues. CDR3 protein: CASSQDYSGDREQFF. The CDR3 region has the DNA TGCGCCAGCAGCCAAGATTACAGCGGGGACCGTGAGCAGTTCTTC.

The V gene is TRBV5-4, the J gene TRBJ1-1; D gene ambiguous. V gave up 4 bases and J gave up 0 bases, with 10 bases separating them. This CDR3 has 14 amino acids. CDR1 is SGHNT and CDR2 is YYREEE in the germline V gene (reference sequence). CDR3 DNA sequence: TGTGCCAGCAGCACGGACGGGATGAACACTGAAGCTTTCTTT. It codes for CASSTDGMNTEAFF.

The count of this clone is one. The sample contains more than one DNA sequence encoding this CDR3. The V gene is TRBV5-1, the J gene TRBJ1-2, with D possibly matching TRBD1 (6 bases). The CDR3 is 12 amino acids. Germline V lookup: CDR1 SGHRS, CDR2 YFSETQ. Trimming removed 4 bases from V and 5 bases from J, with 9 bases in between. The CDR3 protein is CASSIDRYGYTF. In DNA form, the CDR3 reads TGCGCCAGCAGCATCGACAGGTATGGCTACACCTTC.

The gene calls are TRBV6-1 and TRBJ1-5; D remains ambiguous. V lost 0 bases, J lost 2 bases, and 14 bases lay in between. CDR3 length: 17 residues. Germline V gene lookup returns CDR1 MNHNS and CDR2 SASEGT. CDR3 region: CASSEALLRGRNQPQHF. In DNA form, the CDR3 reads TGTGCCAGCAGTGAAGCGCTTCTGAGAGGGCGCAATCAGCCCCAGCATTTT.

The chain combines TRBV10-1 with TRBJ2-3, with D possibly called TRBD1 or TRBD2 (6 bases each). CDR1 is WNHNN and CDR2 is SYGVQD in the germline V gene (reference sequence). This CDR3 is built from 18 residues. Trimming left V 1 base short and J 2 bases short, with 19 bases between. CDR3 in DNA: TGCGCCAGCAGTGAGTGCTTCGATCCCCGGGGGCTCACAGATACGCAGTATTTT. Amino acids: CASSECFDPRGLTDTQYF.

This clone was seen a handful of times. The V gene is TRBV5-6, the J gene TRBJ1-2, with D uncertain. This CDR3 has 14 amino acids. V was trimmed by 4 bases and J by 4 bases, leaving 14 bases between them. The V gene's germline CDR1 is SGHDT and CDR2 YYEEEE. This CDR3 reads CASSLSGRGYGYTF. CDR3 DNA: TGTGCCAGCAGCCTGTCCGGTAGAGGCTATGGCTACACCTTC.

A word on this clone: The same CDR3 can be traced to other DNA sequences in this sample. CDR3 nucleotides: TGTGCCAGCTCACCTGGGCCCAACACCGGGGAGCTGTTTTTT. Translating gives CASSPGPNTGELFF. V usage is TRBV18 and J usage is TRBJ2-2; no reliable D call. This CDR3 comprises 14 residues. V lost 3 bases to trimming and J lost 2 bases, with 7 bases between them. The germline gives CDR1 KGHSH, CDR2 LQKENI.

The CDR3 protein is CASSPLDRATNEKLFF. CDR3 sequence (DNA): TGTGCCAGCAGTCCCCTCGACAGAGCAACTAATGAAAAACTGTTTTTT. This chain links TRBV28 with TRBJ1-4; D might be TRBD1 (5 bases). Germline assignment: CDR1 MDHEN and CDR2 SYDVKM. This CDR3 contains 16 residues. V was shortened by 5 bases and J by 0 bases, with 13 bases between the two germline ends.

The V call is TRBV27, the J call TRBJ2-7, with 9 bases that match TRBD1. This CDR3 has 16 amino acids. Germline V gene sequence: CDR1 MNHEY, CDR2 SMNVEV (reference sequence). V was pared by 0 bases and J by 6 bases, with 9 bases of the junction left unmatched. The CDR3 DNA reads as TGTGCCAGCAGTTTATCCCGGACAGGGGTGAGACGCGAGCAGTACTTC. Translation: CASSLSRTGVRREQYF.

The chain recombines TRBV7-2 with TRBJ2-2; weak D call: TRBD1 (6 bases). This CDR3 spans 15 amino acids. Between the trimmed V and J ends, which lost 4 bases and 0 bases, there was a span of 9 bases. Looked up from germline, CDR1 is SGHTA and CDR2 is FQGNSA. The CDR3 spells CASSWTVSNTGELFF. CDR3 nucleotides: TGTGCCAGCAGCTGGACAGTCTCGAACACCGGGGAGCTGTTTTTT.

This clone was counted once. CDR3 protein: CASSPSPGSYEQYF. For the CDR3, the DNA is TGTGCCAGCAGCCCCTCTCCGGGCTCCTACGAGCAGTACTTC. The chain couples TRBV7-2 to TRBJ2-7; D is ambiguous. Trimming left V 5 bases short and J 0 bases short, with 11 bases between. Germline lookup yields CDR1 SGHTA and CDR2 FQGNSA. CDR3 length equals 14 residues.